The 29 T cell receptor beta chains below all came from one sample that was sequenced in a study of blood T cell repertoires in COVID-19 (dated by TCRdb to the early 2020s). The library was generated by the immunoSEQ multiplex PCR assay. What TCRdb holds here is the immuneACCESS table cut down to in-frame rearrangements. Part of the clones is not present; checked against another copy, under half of the missing clones reflect an unresolved V gene, and the others are unexplained. The sample yields some 250,000 clones; roughly 79% were counted once. The leading ten clones occupy approximately 7.5% of the sample. Sequencing was done on a sample of peripheral blood. Receptors originate from a woman of 80 years or more with COVID-19, enrolled during active disease.

The rearrangement joins TRBV19 to TRBJ1-2, with TRBD1 matching 7 bases. Trimming cost V 10 bases and J 3 bases; bases outside gene matches: 11. Germline CDR1 is LNHDA and CDR2 is SQIVND (reference sequence). CDR3 size: 14 residues. CDR3 in DNA: TGTGCCACCAAACCGGGACAGATTTACTATGGCTACACCTTC. It encodes CATKPGQIYYGYTF.

The chain combines TRBV19 with TRBJ1-1, with 8 bases identical to TRBD1. After removal of 6 bases from V and 1 base from J, the junction contained 7 bases not matched to a gene. CDR3 length equals 15 residues. Germline V gene data show CDR1 as LNHDA and CDR2 as SQIVND (reference sequence). CDR3 residues: CASRRMTGANTEAFF. CDR3 in DNA: TGTGCCAGTAGGAGGATGACAGGGGCGAACACTGAAGCTTTCTTT. Filled out from reference TRBV19 and TRBJ1-1, the complete variable domain reads DGGITQSPKYLFRKEGQNVTLSCEQNLNHDAMYWYRQDPGQGLRLIYYSQIVNDFQKGDIAEGYSVSREKKESFPLTVTSAQKNPTAFYLCASRRMTGANTEAFFGQGTRLTVV.

The rearrangement joins TRBV28 to TRBJ2-5; maybe TRBD1 (6 bases). Germline lookup yields CDR1 MDHEN and CDR2 SYDVKM. The V and J ends lost 3 bases and 4 bases respectively, with 15 bases between them. This CDR3 is 15 amino acids long. The CDR3 nucleotides are TGTGCCAGCAGTTTGATCCGGGACACGGGAGAGACCCAGTACTTC. Its translation: CASSLIRDTGETQYF.

This clone appeared once. V and J are TRBV10-1 and TRBJ1-1; no clear D gene. V lost 6 bases, J lost 0 bases, and 8 bases lay in between. CDR1 is WNHNN, CDR2 SYGVQD, per germline (reference sequence). The length of the CDR3 is 13 residues. CDR3 bases: TGCGCCAGCAGGAGCGAAGTGAACACTGAAGCTTTCTTT. This codes for CASRSEVNTEAFF.

The chain joins TRBV3-1 (or the pseudogene TRBV3-2) to TRBJ1-2; D might be TRBD1 (6 bases). The CDR3 length is 14 residues. V was trimmed by 1 base and J by 3 bases, leaving 9 bases between them. In germline, CDR1 is LGHDT, CDR2 YNNKEL (reference sequence). In DNA, the CDR3 is TGTGCCAGCAGCCAAGCGGACAGCGACTATGGCTACACCTTC. Its translation is CASSQADSDYGYTF.

J is TRBJ2-1 and V is TRBV7-9, with D uncertain. The CDR3 runs to 15 residues. Trimming took 2 bases from V and 4 from J, leaving 12 bases between them. Germline V lookup: CDR1 SEHNR, CDR2 FQNEAQ (reference sequence). The CDR3 loop is CASSLIGRKYNEQFF. The CDR3, as DNA: TGTGCCAGCAGCTTAATCGGTCGCAAGTACAATGAGCAGTTCTTC.

J is TRBJ1-1 and V is TRBV3-1 (or the pseudogene TRBV3-2); tentatively, D is TRBD1 (6 bases). The V gene's germline CDR1 is LGHDT and CDR2 YNNKEL (reference sequence). Trimming removed 8 bases from V and 8 bases from J, with 15 bases in between. The CDR3 is made up of 12 amino acids. CDR3 protein: CASVSGQGEAFF. The CDR3 DNA follows: TGTGCCAGCGTGTCGGGGCAGGGGGAAGCTTTCTTT.

The chain employs TRBV18 and TRBJ2-2; D might be TRBD1 (5 bases). The V end was cut by 6 bases, the J end by 1 base, with 15 bases between. The CDR3 extends over 16 amino acids. In germline, CDR1 is KGHSH, CDR2 LQKENI. The CDR3 sequence: CASSRQLALNTGELFF. As DNA, the CDR3 is TGTGCCAGCTCGCGACAGCTCGCTTTGAACACCGGGGAGCTGTTTTTT.

The chain uses TRBV18 and TRBJ2-1; possibly TRBD1 for D (6 bases). The CDR3 totals 14 residues. Germline lookup yields CDR1 KGHSH and CDR2 LQKENI. Trimming pared 3 bases from V and 4 bases from J, leaving 10 bases between. The CDR3 here is CASSPLGAYNEQFF. The CDR3 DNA follows: TGTGCCAGCTCACCCTTGGGGGCTTACAATGAGCAGTTCTTC.

V and J are TRBV30 and TRBJ1-2, with D perhaps matching TRBD1 (5 bases). Trimming left V 4 bases short and J 8 bases short, with 14 bases between. Germline V gene data show CDR1 as GTSNPN and CDR2 as SVGIG (reference sequence). CDR3 size: 12 residues. The CDR3 region is CAWTRQWKGYTF. CDR3 nucleotides: TGTGCCTGGACTCGACAGTGGAAGGGCTACACCTTC.

The chain recombines TRBV7-9 with TRBJ2-1; a weak D match, TRBD2 (5 bases). V gave up 5 bases and J gave up 6 bases, with 17 bases separating them. This CDR3 has 15 residues. Germline V gives CDR1 SEHNR, CDR2 FQNEAQ (reference sequence). The CDR3 loop is CASSPRAAAGNEQFF. The CDR3 region has the DNA TGTGCCAGCAGCCCGCGGGCTGCGGCGGGCAATGAGCAGTTCTTC.

This sequence joins TRBV4-3 and TRBJ2-7; 7 bases fit TRBD2. In germline, CDR1 is LGHNA, CDR2 YSLEER. Losses at the gene ends were 1 base for V and 6 bases for J; bases not matched to a gene: 9. The CDR3 extends over 15 amino acids. The CDR3 nucleotides read TGCGCCAGCAGCCAAGGGTCGGTAATAGCGGGCGAGCAGTACTTC. Protein sequence: CASSQGSVIAGEQYF.

The genes are TRBV10-3 and TRBJ1-1, with TRBD1 identical over 9 bases. The germline gives CDR1 ENHRY, CDR2 SYGVKD. The CDR3 contains 13 residues. J lost 3 bases, V lost 6 bases, and 2 bases had no gene match. The CDR3 sequence: CAISRQGDTEAFF. For the CDR3, the DNA is TGTGCCATCAGCCGACAGGGGGACACTGAAGCTTTCTTT.

The chain employs TRBV6-5 and TRBJ1-2; 7 nucleotides line up with TRBD1. Germline CDR1 MNHEY, CDR2 SVGAGI. This CDR3 spans 13 amino acids. The junction had 5 bases not matched to a gene; V was cut back by 6 bases and J by 4 bases. The CDR3 protein is CASSLGGPYGYTF. The CDR3 nucleotides are TGTGCCAGCAGCTTAGGGGGCCCCTATGGCTACACCTTC.

The genes are TRBV30 and TRBJ1-1; 9 bases map to TRBD1. From germline, CDR1 is GTSNPN and CDR2 SVGIG (reference sequence). CDR3 length: 14 amino acids. V was pared by 3 bases and J by 1 base, with 3 bases of the junction left unmatched. The CDR3 loop reads CAWRHRGRNTEAFF. In DNA form, the CDR3 reads TGTGCCTGGAGGCACAGGGGGCGGAACACTGAAGCTTTCTTT.

The chain employs TRBV5-1 and TRBJ2-7; D might be TRBD1 (5 bases). This CDR3 has 17 amino acids. Germline V gives CDR1 SGHRS, CDR2 YFSETQ. Between the trimmed V and J ends, which lost 4 bases and 7 bases, there was a span of 27 bases. The CDR3: CASSRPERALGRREQYF. The CDR3 DNA follows: TGCGCCAGCAGCAGGCCGGAACGGGCTCTGGGGCGGCGGGAGCAGTACTTC.

The chain joins TRBV7-2 to TRBJ2-7, with D possibly being TRBD2 (6 bases). The germline V gene encodes CDR1 SGHTA and CDR2 FQGNSA. This CDR3 contains 15 residues. V lost 8 bases and J lost 2, with 19 bases in between. The CDR3: CASGLQGGMTYEQYF. CDR3 sequence (DNA): TGTGCCAGCGGTCTCCAGGGAGGAATGACCTACGAGCAGTACTTC.

This sequence joins TRBV6-2 or TRBV6-3 and TRBJ1-1; unclear D gene. Germline CDR1 is MNHEY and CDR2 is SVGEGT. This CDR3 spans 14 amino acids. V was cut by 2 bases and J by 2 bases, with 9 bases left in between. The CDR3 loop reads CASSYVAVNTEAFF. The DNA of the CDR3 is TGTGCCAGCAGTTACGTGGCGGTTAACACTGAAGCTTTCTTT.

This chain joins TRBV30 and TRBJ1-4; a weak D match, TRBD1 (5 bases). Trimming removed 0 bases at V and 3 bases at J, with 14 bases between. This CDR3 is built from 16 residues. Per the germline V gene, CDR1 is GTSNPN and CDR2 is SVGIG (reference sequence). The DNA of the CDR3 is TGTGCCTGGAGTGTACGGGGGTTCAAGGCTAATGAAAAACTGTTTTTT. Amino acids: CAWSVRGFKANEKLFF.

Turning to this clone: Other DNA sequences within the sample encode an identical CDR3. The chain combines TRBV5-1 with TRBJ2-2; no clear D gene. Germline assignment: CDR1 SGHRS and CDR2 YFSETQ. The V end lost 0 bases, the J end lost 0 bases, and 6 bases lay between the germline ends. CDR3 size: 15 residues. The CDR3 sequence: CASSLGSANTGELFF. In nucleotides, the CDR3 is TGCGCCAGCAGCTTGGGGAGCGCGAACACCGGGGAGCTGTTTTTT.

The V call is TRBV7-9, the J call TRBJ1-2; 7 bases are shared with TRBD1. The V gene's germline CDR1 is SEHNR and CDR2 FQNEAQ (reference sequence). The CDR3 totals 14 residues. After removal of 4 bases from V and 1 base from J, the junction contained 3 bases not matched to a gene. The CDR3 sequence is CASSSTGFNYGYTF. The CDR3 DNA reads TGTGCCAGCAGCTCGACAGGGTTTAACTATGGCTACACCTTC.

This clone turned up a few times. The rearrangement joins TRBV15 to TRBJ1-5; possibly TRBD1 for D (5 bases). The ends were cut back, 6 bases at V and 0 bases at J, with 12 bases in the middle. Germline CDR1 reads LNHNV; CDR2 reads YYDKDF (reference sequence). CDR3 size: 15 residues. The CDR3 region is CATSIDGHSNQPQHF. CDR3 in DNA: TGTGCCACCAGTATAGACGGACATAGCAATCAGCCCCAGCATTTT. The complete variable domain, with remaining parts taken from reference TRBV15 and TRBJ1-5, reads DAMVIQNPRYQVTQFGKPVTLSCSQTLNHNVMYWYQQKSSQAPKLLFHYYDKDFNNEADTPDNFQSRRPNTSFCFLDIRSPGLGDTAMYLCATSIDGHSNQPQHFGDGTRLSIL.

The CDR3, as DNA: TGTGCCAGCAGCTTAGGGTACGAAGGGGATCTGACTCAGCCCCAGCATTTT. Its protein product is CASSLGYEGDLTQPQHF. The V call is TRBV7-9, the J call TRBJ1-5, with TRBD1 as a possible D gene (5 bases). Trimming took off 1 base at V and 6 bases at J, with 19 bases between the two ends. The CDR3 length is 17 residues. Germline CDR1 and CDR2: SEHNR and FQNEAQ (reference sequence).

This chain uses TRBV5-1 with TRBJ1-2; TRBD1 aligns across 9 bases. This CDR3 comprises 13 residues. V shed 4 bases and J 6 bases; nucleotides not matched to a gene: 4. Germline CDR1 reads SGHRS; CDR2 reads YFSETQ. CDR3 sequence reads: CASSTRQGDGYTF. CDR3 nucleotides: TGCGCCAGCAGCACACGACAGGGGGATGGCTACACCTTC.

Ten or more counts support this clone. The chain combines TRBV5-1 with TRBJ1-2; D gene ambiguous. CDR1 and CDR2 from the germline V gene are SGHRS and YFSETQ. The CDR3 extends over 12 amino acids. Deletions cut 5 bases from V and 1 base from J, with 6 bases between. DNA of the CDR3: TGCGCCAGCAGTGGCAGTAACTATGGCTACACCTTC. It is translated as CASSGSNYGYTF.

The rearrangement uses TRBV3-1 (or the pseudogene TRBV3-2) and TRBJ1-1, with TRBD1 identical over 7 bases. The germline V gene has CDR1 LGHDT and CDR2 YNNKEL (reference sequence). This CDR3 has 13 residues. J gave up 6 bases and V 2 bases, and 3 bases lay outside the gene matches. CDR3 in DNA: TGTGCCAGCAGCCAAAGCAGGGGGGCTGAAGCTTTCTTT. It yields the protein CASSQSRGAEAFF.

This CDR3 is CASNRGSDPRNTIYF. CDR3 in DNA: TGTGCCAGCAATAGGGGCAGTGACCCTCGAAACACCATATATTTT. The chain carries TRBV6-5 and TRBJ1-3; possibly TRBD1 for D (5 bases). The V end was cut by 7 bases, the J end by 5 bases, with 18 bases between. The CDR3 runs to 15 residues. In germline, CDR1 is MNHEY, CDR2 SVGAGI.

The table lists this clone with a count of one. The chain links TRBV7-9 to TRBJ2-7, with unresolved D. CDR1 is SEHNR, CDR2 FQNEAQ, per germline (reference sequence). The germline V and J ends were trimmed by 0 bases and 6 bases, with 6 bases remaining between them. CDR3 length equals 12 residues. CDR3 sequence (DNA): TGTGCCAGCAGCTTAGCGAGTACCGAGCAGTACTTC. Its translation: CASSLASTEQYF.

The V and J genes are TRBV5-1 and TRBJ1-2, with TRBD1 identical over 9 bases. The CDR3 spans 13 residues. The germline V gene encodes CDR1 SGHRS and CDR2 YFSETQ. The J segment lost 10 bases and the V segment lost 4 bases, leaving 8 bases of the junction unmatched. CDR3 coding DNA: TGCGCCAGCAGCCGGACAGGGGATTTAGACTACACCTTC. Translation gives CASSRTGDLDYTF.